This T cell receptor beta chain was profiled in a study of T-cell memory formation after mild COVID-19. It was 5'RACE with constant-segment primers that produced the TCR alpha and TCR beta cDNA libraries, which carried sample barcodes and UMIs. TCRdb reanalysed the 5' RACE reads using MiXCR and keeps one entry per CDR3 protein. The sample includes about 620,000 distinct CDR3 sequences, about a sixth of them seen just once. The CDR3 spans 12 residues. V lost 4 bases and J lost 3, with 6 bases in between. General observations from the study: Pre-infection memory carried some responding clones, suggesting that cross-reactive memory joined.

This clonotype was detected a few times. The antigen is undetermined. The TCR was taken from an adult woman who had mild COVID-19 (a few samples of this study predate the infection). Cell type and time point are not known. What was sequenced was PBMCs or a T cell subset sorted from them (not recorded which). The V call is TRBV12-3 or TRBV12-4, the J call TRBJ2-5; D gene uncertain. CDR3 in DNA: TGTGCCAGCAGTTGGGATGAAGAGACCCAGTACTTC. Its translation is CASSWDEETQYF.